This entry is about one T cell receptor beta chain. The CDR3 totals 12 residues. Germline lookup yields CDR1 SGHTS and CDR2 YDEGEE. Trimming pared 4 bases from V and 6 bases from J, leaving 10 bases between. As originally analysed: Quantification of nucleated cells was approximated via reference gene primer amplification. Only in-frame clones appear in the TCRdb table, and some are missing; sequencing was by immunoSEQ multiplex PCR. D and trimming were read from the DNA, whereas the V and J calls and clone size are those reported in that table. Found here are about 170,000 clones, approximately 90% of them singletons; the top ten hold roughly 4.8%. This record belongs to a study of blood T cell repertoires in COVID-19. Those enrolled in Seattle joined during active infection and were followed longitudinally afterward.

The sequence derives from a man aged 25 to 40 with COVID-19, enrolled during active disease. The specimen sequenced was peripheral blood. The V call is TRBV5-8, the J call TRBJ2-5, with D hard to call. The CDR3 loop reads CASSASYKTQYF. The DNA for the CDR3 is TGTGCCAGCAGCGCGTCGTATAAGACCCAGTACTTC.